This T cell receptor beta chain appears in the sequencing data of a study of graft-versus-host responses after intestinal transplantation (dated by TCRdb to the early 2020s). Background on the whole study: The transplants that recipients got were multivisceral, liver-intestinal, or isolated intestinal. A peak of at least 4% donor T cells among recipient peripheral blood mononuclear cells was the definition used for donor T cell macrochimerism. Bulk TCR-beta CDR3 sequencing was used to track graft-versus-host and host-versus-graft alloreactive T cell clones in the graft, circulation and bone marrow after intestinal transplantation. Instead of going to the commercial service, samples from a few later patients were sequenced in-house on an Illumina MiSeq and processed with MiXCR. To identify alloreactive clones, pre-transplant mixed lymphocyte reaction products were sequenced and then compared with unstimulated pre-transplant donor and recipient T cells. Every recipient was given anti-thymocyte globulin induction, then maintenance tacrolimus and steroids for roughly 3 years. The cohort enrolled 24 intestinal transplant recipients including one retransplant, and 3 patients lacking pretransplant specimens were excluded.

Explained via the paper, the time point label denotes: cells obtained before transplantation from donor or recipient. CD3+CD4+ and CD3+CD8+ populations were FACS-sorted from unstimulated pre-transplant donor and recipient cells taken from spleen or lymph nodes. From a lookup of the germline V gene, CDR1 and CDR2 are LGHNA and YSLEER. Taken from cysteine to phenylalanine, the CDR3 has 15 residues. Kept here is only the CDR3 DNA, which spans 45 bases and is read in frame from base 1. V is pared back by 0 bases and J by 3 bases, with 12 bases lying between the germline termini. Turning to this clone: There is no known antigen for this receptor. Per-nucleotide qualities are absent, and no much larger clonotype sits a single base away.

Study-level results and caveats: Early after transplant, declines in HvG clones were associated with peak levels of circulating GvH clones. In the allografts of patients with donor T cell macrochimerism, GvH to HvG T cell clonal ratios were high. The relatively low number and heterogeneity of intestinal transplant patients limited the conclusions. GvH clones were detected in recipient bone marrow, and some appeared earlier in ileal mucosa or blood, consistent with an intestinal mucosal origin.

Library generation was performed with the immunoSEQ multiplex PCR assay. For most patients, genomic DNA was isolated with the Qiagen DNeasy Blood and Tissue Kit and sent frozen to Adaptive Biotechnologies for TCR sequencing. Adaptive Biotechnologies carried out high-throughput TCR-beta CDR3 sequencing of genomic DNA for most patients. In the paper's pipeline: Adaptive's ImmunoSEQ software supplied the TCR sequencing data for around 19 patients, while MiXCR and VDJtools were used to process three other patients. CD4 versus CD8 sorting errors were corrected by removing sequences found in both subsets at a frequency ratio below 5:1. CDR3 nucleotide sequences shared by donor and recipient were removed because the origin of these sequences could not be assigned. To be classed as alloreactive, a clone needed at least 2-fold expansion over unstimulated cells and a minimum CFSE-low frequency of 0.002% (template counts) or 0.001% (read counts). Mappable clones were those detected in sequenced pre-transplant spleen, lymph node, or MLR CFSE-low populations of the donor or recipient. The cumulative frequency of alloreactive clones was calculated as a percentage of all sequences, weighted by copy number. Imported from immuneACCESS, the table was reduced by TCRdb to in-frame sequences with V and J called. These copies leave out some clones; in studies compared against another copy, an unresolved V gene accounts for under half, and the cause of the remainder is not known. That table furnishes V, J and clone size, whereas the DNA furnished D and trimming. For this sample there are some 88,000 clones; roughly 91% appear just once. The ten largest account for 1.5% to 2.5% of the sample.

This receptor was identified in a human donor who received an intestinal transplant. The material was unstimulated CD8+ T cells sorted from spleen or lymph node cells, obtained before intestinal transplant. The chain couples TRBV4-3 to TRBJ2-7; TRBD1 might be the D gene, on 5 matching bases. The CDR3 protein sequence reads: CASSQDAGLDYEQYF. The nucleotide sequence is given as TGCGCCAGCAGCCAAGATGCAGGGTTGGACTACGAGCAGTACTTC.